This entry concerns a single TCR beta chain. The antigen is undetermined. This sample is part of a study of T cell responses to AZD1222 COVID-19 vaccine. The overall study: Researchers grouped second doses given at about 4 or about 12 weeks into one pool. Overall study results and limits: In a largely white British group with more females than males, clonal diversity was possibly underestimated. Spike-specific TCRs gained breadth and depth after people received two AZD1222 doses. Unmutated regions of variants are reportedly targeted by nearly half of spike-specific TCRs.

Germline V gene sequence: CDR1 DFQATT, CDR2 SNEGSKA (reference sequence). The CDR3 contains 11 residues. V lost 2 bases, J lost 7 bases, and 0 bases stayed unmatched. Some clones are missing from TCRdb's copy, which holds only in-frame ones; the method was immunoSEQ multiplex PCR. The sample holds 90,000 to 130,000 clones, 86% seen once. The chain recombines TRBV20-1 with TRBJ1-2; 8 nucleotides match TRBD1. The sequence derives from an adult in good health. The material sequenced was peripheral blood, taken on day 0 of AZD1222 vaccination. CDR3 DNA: TGCAGTGCTAGAACAGGGGGTGGCTACACCTTC. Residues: CSARTGGGYTF.